One TCR beta chain is described in this entry. Its antigen is undetermined. This record comes from a study of cytomegalovirus exposure and HLA in healthy donors. Study-wide results and limits: The study assumed roughly uniform donor sequencing depth for presence/absence analyses. Using the classifier, cytomegalovirus status was reportedly diagnosed with high specificity and sensitivity.

Primers: 60 Vbeta forward and 13 Jbeta reverse. Method: immunoSEQ multiplex PCR; TCRdb's copy keeps in-frame clones and lacks some. The sample records about 160,000 clones, roughly four fifths being singletons. The sequence was obtained from a man aged 50 to 60 in good health and CMV-seropositive. The sequenced sample was PBMCs.

CDR3 in amino acids: CASSHRQGWDQPQHF. The CDR3 nucleotides read TGCGCCAGCAGCCACCGACAGGGTTGGGATCAGCCCCAGCATTTT. This chain joins TRBV4-1 and TRBJ1-5; 7 nucleotides agree with TRBD1. The CDR3 is 15 amino acids. The germline V gene has CDR1 MGHRA and CDR2 YSYEKL. Trimming took 3 bases from V and 5 from J; bases not matched to a gene: 7.